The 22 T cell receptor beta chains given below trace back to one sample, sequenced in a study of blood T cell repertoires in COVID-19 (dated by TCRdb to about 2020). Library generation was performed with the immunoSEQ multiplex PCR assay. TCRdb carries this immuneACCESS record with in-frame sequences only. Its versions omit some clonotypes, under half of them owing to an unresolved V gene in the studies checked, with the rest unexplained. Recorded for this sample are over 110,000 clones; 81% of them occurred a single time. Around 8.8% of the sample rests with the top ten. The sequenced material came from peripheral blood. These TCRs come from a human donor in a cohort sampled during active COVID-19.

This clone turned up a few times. DNA for the CDR3: TGTGCCAGCAGTCAGCGGACAGGGAACACCGGGGAGCTGTTTTTT. Translating it yields CASSQRTGNTGELFF. The chain employs TRBV28 and TRBJ2-2; 7 positions agree with TRBD1. This CDR3 has 15 residues. Germline CDR1 and CDR2: MDHEN and SYDVKM. Germline trimming cut 5 bases from V and 1 base from J; bases unmatched to any gene: 4.

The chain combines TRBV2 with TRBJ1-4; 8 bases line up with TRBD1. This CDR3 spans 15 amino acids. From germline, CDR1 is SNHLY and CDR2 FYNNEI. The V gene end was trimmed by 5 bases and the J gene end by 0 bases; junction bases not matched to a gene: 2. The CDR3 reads CASSLQGATNEKLFF. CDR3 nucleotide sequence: TGTGCCAGCAGTCTACAGGGGGCAACTAATGAAAAACTGTTTTTT.

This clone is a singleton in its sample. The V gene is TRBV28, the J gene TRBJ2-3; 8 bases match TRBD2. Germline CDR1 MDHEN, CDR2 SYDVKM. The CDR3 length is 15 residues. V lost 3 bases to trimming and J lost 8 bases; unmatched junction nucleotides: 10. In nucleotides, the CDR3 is TGTGCCAGCAGTTTTATAGCGGGGACCCGGGGTACGCAGTATTTT. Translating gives CASSFIAGTRGTQYF. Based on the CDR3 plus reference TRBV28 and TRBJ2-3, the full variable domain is DVKVTQSSRYLVKRTGEKVFLECVQDMDHENMFWYRQDPGLGLRLIYFSYDVKMKEKGDIPEGYSVSREKKERFSLILESASTNQTSMYLCASSFIAGTRGTQYFGPGTRLTVL.

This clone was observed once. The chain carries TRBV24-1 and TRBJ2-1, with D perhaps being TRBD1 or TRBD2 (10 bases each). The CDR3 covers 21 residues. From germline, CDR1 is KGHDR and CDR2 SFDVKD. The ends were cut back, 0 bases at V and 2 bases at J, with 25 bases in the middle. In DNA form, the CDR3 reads TGTGCCACCAGTGATTTGAAGAGGACAGGGGGGAGCGGGAGGGCCTACAATGAGCAGTTCTTC. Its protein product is CATSDLKRTGGSGRAYNEQFF.

Here the CDR3 DNA reads TGTGCCAGCAGCATACTAGCGGGAGTTTACGAGCAGTACTTC. Translating it yields CASSILAGVYEQYF. J is TRBJ2-7 and V is TRBV5-4; 11 positions match TRBD2. Germline CDR1 SGHNT, CDR2 YYREEE (reference sequence). V lost 4 bases to trimming and J lost 4 bases; unmatched junction nucleotides: 4. This CDR3 contains 14 residues.

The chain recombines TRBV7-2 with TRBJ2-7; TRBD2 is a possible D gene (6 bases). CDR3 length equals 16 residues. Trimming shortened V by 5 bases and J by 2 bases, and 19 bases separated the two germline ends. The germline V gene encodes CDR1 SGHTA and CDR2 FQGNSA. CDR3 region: CASSPKDGRRAYEQYF. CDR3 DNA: TGTGCCAGCAGCCCGAAGGATGGGAGGAGGGCCTACGAGCAGTACTTC. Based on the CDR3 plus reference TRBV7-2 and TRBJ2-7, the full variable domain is GAGVSQSPSNKVTEKGKDVELRCDPISGHTALYWYRQSLGQGLEFLIYFQGNSAPDKSGLPSDRFSAERTGGSVSTLTIQRTQQEDSAVYLCASSPKDGRRAYEQYFGPGTRLTVT.

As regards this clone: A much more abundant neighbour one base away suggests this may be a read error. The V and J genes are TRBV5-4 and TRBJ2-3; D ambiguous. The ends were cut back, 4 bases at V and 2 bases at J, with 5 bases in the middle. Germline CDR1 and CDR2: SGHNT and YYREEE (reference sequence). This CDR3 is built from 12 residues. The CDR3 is CASSLDTDTQYF. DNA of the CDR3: TGTGCCAGCAGCCTAGACACAGATACGCAGTATTTT.

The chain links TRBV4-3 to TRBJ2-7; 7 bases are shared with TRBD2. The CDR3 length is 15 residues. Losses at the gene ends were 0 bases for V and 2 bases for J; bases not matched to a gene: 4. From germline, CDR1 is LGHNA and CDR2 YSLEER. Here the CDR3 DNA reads TGCGCCAGCAGCCAAGATAGGAGCGGGACCTACGAGCAGTACTTC. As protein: CASSQDRSGTYEQYF.

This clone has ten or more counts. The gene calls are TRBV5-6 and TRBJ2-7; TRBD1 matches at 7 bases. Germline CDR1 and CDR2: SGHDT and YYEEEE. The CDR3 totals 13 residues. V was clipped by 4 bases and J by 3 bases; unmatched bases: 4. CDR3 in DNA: TGTGCCAGCAGCGACCGGGACAGCTACGAGCAGTACTTC. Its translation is CASSDRDSYEQYF.

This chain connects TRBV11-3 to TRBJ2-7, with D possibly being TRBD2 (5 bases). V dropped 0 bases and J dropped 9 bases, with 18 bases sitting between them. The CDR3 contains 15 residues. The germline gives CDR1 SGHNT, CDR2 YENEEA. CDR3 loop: CASSLEYGEGAVQYF. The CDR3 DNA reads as TGTGCCAGCAGCTTAGAGTACGGCGAGGGAGCTGTGCAGTACTTC.

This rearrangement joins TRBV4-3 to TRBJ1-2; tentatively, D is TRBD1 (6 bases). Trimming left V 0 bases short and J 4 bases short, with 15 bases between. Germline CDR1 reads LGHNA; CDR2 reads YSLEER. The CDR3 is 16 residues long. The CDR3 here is CASSQDSGGRPYGYTF. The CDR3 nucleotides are TGCGCCAGCAGCCAAGATAGCGGGGGGCGCCCCTATGGCTACACCTTC.

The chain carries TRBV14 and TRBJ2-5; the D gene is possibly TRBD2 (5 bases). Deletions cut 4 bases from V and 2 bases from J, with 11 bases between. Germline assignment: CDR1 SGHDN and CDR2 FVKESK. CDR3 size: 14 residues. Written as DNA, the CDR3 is TGTGCCAGCAGCCCGTGGAGGCAGCAAGAGACCCAGTACTTC. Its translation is CASSPWRQQETQYF.

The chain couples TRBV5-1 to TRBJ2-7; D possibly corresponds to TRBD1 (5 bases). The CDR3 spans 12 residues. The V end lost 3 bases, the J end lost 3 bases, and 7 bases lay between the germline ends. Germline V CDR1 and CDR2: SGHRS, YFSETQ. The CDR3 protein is CASSSTDYEQYF. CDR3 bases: TGCGCCAGCAGCTCGACAGACTACGAGCAGTACTTC.

In nucleotides, the CDR3 is TGTGCCAGCAGTACTAGTAGGGGGCCAGGGACTGAAGCTTTCTTT. Protein product: CASSTSRGPGTEAFF. The chain links TRBV2 to TRBJ1-1; 7 positions agree with TRBD1. The J segment lost 5 bases and the V segment lost 5 bases, leaving 11 bases of the junction unmatched. Per germline, CDR1 SNHLY and CDR2 FYNNEI. The CDR3 has 15 residues.

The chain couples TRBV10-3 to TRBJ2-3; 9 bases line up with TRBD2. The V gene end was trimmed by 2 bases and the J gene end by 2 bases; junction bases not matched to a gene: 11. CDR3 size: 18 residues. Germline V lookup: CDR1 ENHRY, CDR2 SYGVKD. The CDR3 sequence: CAISELAGSRAYTDTQYF. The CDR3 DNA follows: TGTGCCATCAGTGAGCTAGCGGGATCCAGGGCTTACACAGATACGCAGTATTTT.

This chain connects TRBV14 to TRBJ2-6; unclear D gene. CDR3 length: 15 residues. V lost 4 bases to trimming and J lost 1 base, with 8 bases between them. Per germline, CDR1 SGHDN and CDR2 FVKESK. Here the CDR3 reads CASSPTRSGANVLTF. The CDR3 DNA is TGTGCCAGCAGCCCCACCCGGTCTGGGGCCAACGTCCTGACTTTC. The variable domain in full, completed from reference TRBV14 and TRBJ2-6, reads EAGVTQFPSHSVIEKGQTVTLRCDPISGHDNLYWYRRVMGKEIKFLLHFVKESKQDESGMPNNRFLAERTGGTYSTLKVQPAELEDSGVYFCASSPTRSGANVLTFGAGSRLTVL.

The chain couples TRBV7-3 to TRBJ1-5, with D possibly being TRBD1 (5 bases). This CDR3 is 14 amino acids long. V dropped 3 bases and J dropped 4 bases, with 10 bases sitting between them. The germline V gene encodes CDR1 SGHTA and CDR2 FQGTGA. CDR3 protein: CASSLVGGNQPQHF. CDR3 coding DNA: TGTGCCAGCAGCTTGGTCGGGGGAAATCAGCCCCAGCATTTT.

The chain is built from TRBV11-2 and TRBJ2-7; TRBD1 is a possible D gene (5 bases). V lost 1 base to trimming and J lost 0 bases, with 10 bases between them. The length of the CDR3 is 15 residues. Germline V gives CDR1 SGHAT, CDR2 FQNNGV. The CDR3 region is CASSLGQRSSYEQYF. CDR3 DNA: TGTGCCAGCAGCTTAGGACAGAGGAGCTCCTACGAGCAGTACTTC.

CDR3 sequence: CASSPFQGFYEQYF. The CDR3 DNA sequence: TGTGCCAGCAGCCCGTTCCAGGGTTTCTACGAGCAGTACTTC. The rearrangement joins TRBV7-2 to TRBJ2-7, with a possible D match to TRBD1 (5 bases). Trimming removed 5 bases from V and 3 bases from J, with 14 bases in between. The CDR3 contains 14 residues. Per germline, CDR1 SGHTA and CDR2 FQGNSA.

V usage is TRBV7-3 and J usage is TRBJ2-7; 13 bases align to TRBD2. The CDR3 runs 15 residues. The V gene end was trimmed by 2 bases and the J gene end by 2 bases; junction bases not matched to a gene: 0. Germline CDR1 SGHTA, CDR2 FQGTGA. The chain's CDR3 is CASSLGTSGTYEQYF. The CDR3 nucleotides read TGTGCCAGCAGCTTAGGGACTAGCGGGACCTACGAGCAGTACTTC.

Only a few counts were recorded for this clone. The CDR3 sequence is CASSLEGTSNQQYF. Written as DNA, the CDR3 is TGCGCCAGCAGCTTGGAGGGGACTAGTAACCAGCAGTACTTC. The gene calls are TRBV5-1 and TRBJ2-7, with TRBD2 matching 8 bases. This CDR3 contains 14 residues. V was clipped by 0 bases and J by 8 bases; unmatched bases: 7. Looked up from germline, CDR1 is SGHRS and CDR2 is YFSETQ.

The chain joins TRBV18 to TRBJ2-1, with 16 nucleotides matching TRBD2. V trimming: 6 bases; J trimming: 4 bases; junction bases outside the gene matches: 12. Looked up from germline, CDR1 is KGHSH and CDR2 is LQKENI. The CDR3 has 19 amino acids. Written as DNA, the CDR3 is TGTGCCAGCTCTCTCGGGACTAGCGGGAGGGCCGGATCATACAATGAGCAGTTCTTC. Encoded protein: CASSLGTSGRAGSYNEQFF.